This record looks at one T cell receptor (beta chain) sequence and its context. Its target is unknown. These data originate in a study of T-cell memory formation after mild COVID-19. Regarding the study as a whole: CD8+ contracting clones occupied EMRA, while CD4+ ones occupied mainly CM and EM. Day 15 to 85 contractors were CD4/CD8 balanced; later expanders leaned CD4+.

5'RACE primed at constant segments yielded TCR alpha and TCR beta cDNA libraries bearing sample barcodes and UMIs. TCRdb ran MiXCR on the 5' RACE reads and lists one entry per CDR3 protein. This sample has 160,000 or so distinct CDR3 sequences, with around a third found just once. Germline CDR1 and CDR2: DFQATT and SNEGSKA (reference sequence). The CDR3 contains 12 residues. V dropped 8 bases and J dropped 5 bases, with 16 bases sitting between them. The specimen was PBMCs or a T cell subset sorted from them (not recorded which). J is TRBJ2-7 and V is TRBV20-1; possible D gene TRBD1, 6 bases. This TCR was recovered from an adult woman who had mild COVID-19 (a few samples of this study predate the infection). Cell type and time point are not known. CDR3 protein: CSHRAGVHEQYF. CDR3 nucleotides: TGCAGTCACCGGGCAGGGGTCCACGAGCAGTACTTC.